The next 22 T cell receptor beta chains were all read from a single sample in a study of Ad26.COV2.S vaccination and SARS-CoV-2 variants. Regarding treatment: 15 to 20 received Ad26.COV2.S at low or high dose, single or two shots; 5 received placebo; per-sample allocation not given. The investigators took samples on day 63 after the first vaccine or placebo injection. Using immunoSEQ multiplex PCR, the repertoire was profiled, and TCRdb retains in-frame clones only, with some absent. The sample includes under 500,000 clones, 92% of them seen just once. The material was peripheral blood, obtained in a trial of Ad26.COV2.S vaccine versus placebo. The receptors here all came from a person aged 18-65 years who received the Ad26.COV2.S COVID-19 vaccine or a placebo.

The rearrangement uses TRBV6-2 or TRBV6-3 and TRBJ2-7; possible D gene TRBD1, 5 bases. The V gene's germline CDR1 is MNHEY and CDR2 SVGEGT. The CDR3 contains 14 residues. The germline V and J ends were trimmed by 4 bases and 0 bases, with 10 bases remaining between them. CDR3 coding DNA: TGTGCCAGCAGTTGGGGCAGGAGCTCCTACGAGCAGTACTTC. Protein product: CASSWGRSSYEQYF.

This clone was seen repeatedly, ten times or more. The chain's CDR3 is CASSYPTGLAENIQYF. CDR3 DNA sequence: TGTGCCAGCAGTTACCCGACAGGACTAGCGGAAAACATTCAGTACTTC. The chain joins TRBV6-2 or TRBV6-3 to TRBJ2-4, with TRBD2 matching 10 bases. J gave up 5 bases and V 2 bases, and 6 bases lay outside the gene matches. This CDR3 is 16 amino acids long. The germline V gene has CDR1 MNHEY and CDR2 SVGEGT.

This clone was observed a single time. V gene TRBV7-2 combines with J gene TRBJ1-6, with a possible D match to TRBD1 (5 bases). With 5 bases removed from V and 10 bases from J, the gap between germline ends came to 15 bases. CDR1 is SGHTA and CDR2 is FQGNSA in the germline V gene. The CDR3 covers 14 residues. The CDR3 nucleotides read TGTGCCAGCAGCCCAGGGAGTTCGGGGTCACCCCTCCACTTT. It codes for CASSPGSSGSPLHF. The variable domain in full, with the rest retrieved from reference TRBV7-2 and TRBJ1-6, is GAGVSQSPSNKVTEKGKDVELRCDPISGHTALYWYRQSLGQGLEFLIYFQGNSAPDKSGLPSDRFSAERTGGSVSTLTIQRTQQEDSAVYLCASSPGSSGSPLHFGNGTRLTVT.

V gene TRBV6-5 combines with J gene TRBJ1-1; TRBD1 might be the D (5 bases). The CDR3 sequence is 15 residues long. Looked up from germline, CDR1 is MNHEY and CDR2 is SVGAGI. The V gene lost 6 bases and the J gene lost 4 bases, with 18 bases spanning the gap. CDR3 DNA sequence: TGTGCCAGCAGCCGCGGGTCAGGGTGGGGCACTGAAGCTTTCTTT. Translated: CASSRGSGWGTEAFF.

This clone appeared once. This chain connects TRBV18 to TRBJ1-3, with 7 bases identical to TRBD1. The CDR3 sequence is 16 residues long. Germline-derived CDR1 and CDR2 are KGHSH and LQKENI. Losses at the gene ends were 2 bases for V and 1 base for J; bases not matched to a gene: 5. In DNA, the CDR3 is TGTGCCAGCTCACCAACAGGGGTTCCTTCTGGAAACACCATATATTTT. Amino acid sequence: CASSPTGVPSGNTIYF.

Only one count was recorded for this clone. CDR3 residues: CASSQGMNTEAFF. The CDR3 bases are TGCGCCAGCAGCCAGGGAATGAACACTGAAGCTTTCTTT. V and J are TRBV4-3 and TRBJ1-1, with D unclear. Germline CDR1 LGHNA, CDR2 YSLEER. V was cut by 3 bases and J by 0 bases, with 5 bases left in between. The CDR3 extends over 13 amino acids.

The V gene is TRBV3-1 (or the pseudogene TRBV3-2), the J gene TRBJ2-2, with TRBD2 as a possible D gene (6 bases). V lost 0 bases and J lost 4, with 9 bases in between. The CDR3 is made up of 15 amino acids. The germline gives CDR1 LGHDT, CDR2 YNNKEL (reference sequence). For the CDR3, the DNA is TGTGCCAGCAGCCAAGAGGCGGGGATCACCGGGGAGCTGTTTTTT. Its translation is CASSQEAGITGELFF.

The CDR3 coding sequence is TGTGCCAGCAGCTGGGGGAACCAGCCCCAGCATTTT. This gives the protein CASSWGNQPQHF. J is TRBJ1-5 and V is TRBV5-6, with D perhaps TRBD1 (5 bases). CDR3 length equals 12 residues. Germline lookup yields CDR1 SGHDT and CDR2 YYEEEE. With 3 bases removed from V and 7 bases from J, the gap between germline ends came to 8 bases.

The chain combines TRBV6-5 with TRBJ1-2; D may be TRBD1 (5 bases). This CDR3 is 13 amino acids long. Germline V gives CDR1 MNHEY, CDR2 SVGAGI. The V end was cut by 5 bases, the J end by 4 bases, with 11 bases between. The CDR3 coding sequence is TGTGCCAGCAGTCTTCATCAGGGCTATGGCTACACCTTC. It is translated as CASSLHQGYGYTF.

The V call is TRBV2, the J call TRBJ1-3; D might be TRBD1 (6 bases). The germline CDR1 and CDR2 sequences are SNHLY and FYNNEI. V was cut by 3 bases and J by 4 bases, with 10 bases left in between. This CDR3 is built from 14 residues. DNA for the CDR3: TGTGCCAGCAGTGAGCAGGGGCCAGGAAACACCATATATTTT. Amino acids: CASSEQGPGNTIYF.

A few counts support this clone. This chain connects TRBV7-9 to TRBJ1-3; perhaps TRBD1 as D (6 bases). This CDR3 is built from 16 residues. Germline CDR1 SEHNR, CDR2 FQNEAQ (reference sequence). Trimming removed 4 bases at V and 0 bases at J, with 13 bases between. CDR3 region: CASSSNDRSSGNTIYF. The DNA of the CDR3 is TGTGCCAGCAGCTCAAACGACAGGAGCTCTGGAAACACCATATATTTT.

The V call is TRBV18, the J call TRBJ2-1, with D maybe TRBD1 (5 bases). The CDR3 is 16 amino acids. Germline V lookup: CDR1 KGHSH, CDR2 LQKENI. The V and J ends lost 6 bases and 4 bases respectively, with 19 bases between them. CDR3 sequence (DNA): TGTGCCAGCTCCACGTCCAGGGCCTCCACATACAATGAGCAGTTCTTC. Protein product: CASSTSRASTYNEQFF.

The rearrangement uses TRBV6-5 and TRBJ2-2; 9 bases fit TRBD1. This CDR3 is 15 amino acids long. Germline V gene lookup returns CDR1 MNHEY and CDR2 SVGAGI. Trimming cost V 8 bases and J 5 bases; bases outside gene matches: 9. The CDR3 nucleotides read TGTGCCAGCGGACGTGACAGGGGGAGGACCGGGGAGCTGTTTTTT. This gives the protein CASGRDRGRTGELFF.

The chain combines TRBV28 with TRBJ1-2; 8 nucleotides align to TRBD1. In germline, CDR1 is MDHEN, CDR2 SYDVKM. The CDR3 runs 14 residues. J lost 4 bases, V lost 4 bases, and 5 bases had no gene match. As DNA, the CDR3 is TGTGCCAGCAGTTGGGCAGGGGGCTTCTATGGCTACACCTTC. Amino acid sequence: CASSWAGGFYGYTF.

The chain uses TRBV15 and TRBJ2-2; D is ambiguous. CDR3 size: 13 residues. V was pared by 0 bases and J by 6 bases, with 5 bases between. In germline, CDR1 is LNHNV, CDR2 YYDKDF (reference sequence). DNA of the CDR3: TGTGCCACCAGCAGAGAACGCGCCGGGGAGCTGTTTTTT. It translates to CATSRERAGELFF.

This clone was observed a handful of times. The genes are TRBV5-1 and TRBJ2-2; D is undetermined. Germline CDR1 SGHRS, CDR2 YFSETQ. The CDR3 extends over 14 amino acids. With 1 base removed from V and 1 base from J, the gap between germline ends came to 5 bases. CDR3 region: CASSLRVNTGELFF. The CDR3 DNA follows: TGCGCCAGCAGCTTGAGGGTGAACACCGGGGAGCTGTTTTTT.

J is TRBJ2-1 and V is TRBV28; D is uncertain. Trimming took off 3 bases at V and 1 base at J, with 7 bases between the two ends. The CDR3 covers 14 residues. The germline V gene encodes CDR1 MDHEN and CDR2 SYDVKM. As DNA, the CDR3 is TGTGCCAGCAGTTTGCCCTTTTCCTACAATGAGCAGTTCTTC. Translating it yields CASSLPFSYNEQFF.

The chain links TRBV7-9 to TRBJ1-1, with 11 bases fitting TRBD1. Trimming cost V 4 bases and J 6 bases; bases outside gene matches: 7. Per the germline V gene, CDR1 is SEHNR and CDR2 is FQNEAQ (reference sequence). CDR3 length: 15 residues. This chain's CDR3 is CASSSRTGGVSEAFF. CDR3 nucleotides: TGTGCCAGCAGCTCTCGGACAGGGGGCGTATCTGAAGCTTTCTTT.

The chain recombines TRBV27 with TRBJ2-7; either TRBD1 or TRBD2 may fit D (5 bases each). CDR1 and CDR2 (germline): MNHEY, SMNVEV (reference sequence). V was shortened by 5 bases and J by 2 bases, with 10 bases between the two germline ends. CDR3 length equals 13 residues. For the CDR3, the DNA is TGTGCCAGCAGTATGGGACGAGCCTACGAGCAGTACTTC. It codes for CASSMGRAYEQYF.

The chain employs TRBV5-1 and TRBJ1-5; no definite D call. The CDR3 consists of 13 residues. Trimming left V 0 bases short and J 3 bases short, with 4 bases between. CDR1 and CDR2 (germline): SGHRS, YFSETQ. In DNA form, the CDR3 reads TGCGCCAGCAGCTTGGACACCAATCAGCCCCAGCATTTT. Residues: CASSLDTNQPQHF.

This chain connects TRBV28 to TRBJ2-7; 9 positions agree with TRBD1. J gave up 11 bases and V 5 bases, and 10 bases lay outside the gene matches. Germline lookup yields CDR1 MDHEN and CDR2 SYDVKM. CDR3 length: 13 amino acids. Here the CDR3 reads CASSGTGTGYEYF. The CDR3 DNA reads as TGTGCCAGCAGTGGTACCGGGACAGGGTATGAGTACTTC.

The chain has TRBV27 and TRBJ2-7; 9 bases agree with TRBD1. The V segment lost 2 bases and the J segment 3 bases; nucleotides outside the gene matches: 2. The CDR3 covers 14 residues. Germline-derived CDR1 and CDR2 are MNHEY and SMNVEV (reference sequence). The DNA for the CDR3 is TGTGCCAGCAGTTTACTGGACAGGGGCTACGAGCAGTACTTC. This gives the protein CASSLLDRGYEQYF.